Included here is one T cell receptor (beta chain) sequence, with context. Its antigen remains unknown. PCR employed 60 Vbeta and 13 Jbeta primers. Using immunoSEQ multiplex PCR, the repertoire was profiled, and TCRdb retains in-frame clones only, with some absent. Of some 150,000 clones in the sample, approximately 78% were seen once. These data originate in a study of cytomegalovirus exposure and HLA in healthy donors. Notes on the study in general: Listed as cytomegalovirus-associated were about 160 TCR beta chains. Reportedly, TCR beta sequences accurately predicted HLA-A and HLA-B alleles in most subjects.

The V segment lost 3 bases and the J segment 2 bases; nucleotides outside the gene matches: 10. Looked up from germline, CDR1 is MNHEY and CDR2 is SMNVEV (reference sequence). CDR3 length equals 17 residues. The receptor's source is a man aged 40-49 years in good health and CMV-seropositive. The chain joins TRBV27 to TRBJ2-1; 7 bases line up with TRBD1. The sample taken for sequencing was PBMCs. CDR3 sequence reads: CASSFNPTGQPYNEQFF. Here the CDR3 DNA reads TGTGCCAGCAGTTTTAACCCGACGGGACAGCCCTACAATGAGCAGTTCTTC.